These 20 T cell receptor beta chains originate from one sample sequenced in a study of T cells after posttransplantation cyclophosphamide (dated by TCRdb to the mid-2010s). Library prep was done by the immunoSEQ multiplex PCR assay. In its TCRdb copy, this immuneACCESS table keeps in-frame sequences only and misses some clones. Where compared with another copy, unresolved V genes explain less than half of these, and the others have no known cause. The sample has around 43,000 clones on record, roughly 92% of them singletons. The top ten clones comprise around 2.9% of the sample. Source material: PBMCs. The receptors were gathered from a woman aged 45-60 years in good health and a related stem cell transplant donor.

The CDR3 protein is CATQGAQTEAFF. The CDR3 DNA reads as TGTGCCACACAGGGGGCGCAAACTGAAGCTTTCTTT. The V call is TRBV6-5, the J call TRBJ1-1; the match to TRBD1 covers 9 bases. The CDR3 has 12 amino acids. J lost 5 bases, V lost 10 bases, and 5 bases had no gene match. Germline V gene sequence: CDR1 MNHEY, CDR2 SVGAGI.

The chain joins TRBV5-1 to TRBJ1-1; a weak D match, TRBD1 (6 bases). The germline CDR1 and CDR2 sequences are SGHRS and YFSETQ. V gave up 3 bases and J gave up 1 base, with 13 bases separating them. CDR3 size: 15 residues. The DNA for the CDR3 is TGCGCCAGCAGCTACACAGGGTCGGGGAACACTGAAGCTTTCTTT. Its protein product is CASSYTGSGNTEAFF. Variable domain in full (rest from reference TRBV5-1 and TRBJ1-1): KAGVTQTPRYLIKTRGQQVTLSCSPISGHRSVSWYQQTPGQGLQFLFEYFSETQRNKGNFPGRFSGRQFSNSRSEMNVSTLELGDSALYLCASSYTGSGNTEAFFGQGTRLTVV.

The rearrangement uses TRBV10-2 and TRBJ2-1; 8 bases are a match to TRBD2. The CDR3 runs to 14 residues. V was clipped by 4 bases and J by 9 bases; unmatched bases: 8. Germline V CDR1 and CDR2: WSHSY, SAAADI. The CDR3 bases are TGCGCCAGCAGTGCCAGCGGGAGTATAGGTGAGCAGTTCTTC. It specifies CASSASGSIGEQFF.

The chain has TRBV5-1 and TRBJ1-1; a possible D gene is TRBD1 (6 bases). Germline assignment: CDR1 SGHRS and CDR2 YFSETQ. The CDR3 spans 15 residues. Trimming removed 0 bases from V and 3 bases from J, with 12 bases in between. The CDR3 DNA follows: TGCGCCAGCAGCTTGGAAGTGGGGGCTGACACTGAAGCTTTCTTT. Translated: CASSLEVGADTEAFF.

The CDR3 is CAWGPLQGSGEQYF. The DNA for the CDR3 is TGTGCCTGGGGGCCTTTACAGGGTTCTGGGGAGCAGTACTTC. The V gene is TRBV30, the J gene TRBJ2-7, with D perhaps TRBD1 (6 bases). This CDR3 has 14 amino acids. Germline-derived CDR1 and CDR2 are GTSNPN and SVGIG (reference sequence). Between the trimmed V and J ends, which lost 5 bases and 7 bases, there was a span of 21 bases. The full variable domain, rest sourced from reference TRBV30 and TRBJ2-7, is SQTIHQWPATLVQPVGSPLSLECTVEGTSNPNLYWYRQAAGRGLQLLFYSVGIGQISSEVPQNLSASRPQDRQFILSSKKLLLSDSGFYLCAWGPLQGSGEQYFGPGTRLTVT.

In DNA, the CDR3 is TGTGCCAGCACCAAAGCAGGGATTGGGGCCAACGTCCTGACTTTC. Its protein is CASTKAGIGANVLTF. The chain couples TRBV27 to TRBJ2-6, with D perhaps matching TRBD1 (5 bases). With 7 bases removed from V and 3 bases from J, the gap between germline ends came to 13 bases. Germline V lookup: CDR1 MNHEY, CDR2 SMNVEV (reference sequence). The CDR3 spans 15 residues. Full variable domain (remainder filled in from reference TRBV27 and TRBJ2-6): EAQVTQNPRYLITVTGKKLTVTCSQNMNHEYMSWYRQDPGLGLRQIYYSMNVEVTDKGDVPEGYKVSRKEKRNFPLILESPSPNQTSLYFCASTKAGIGANVLTFGAGSRLTVL.

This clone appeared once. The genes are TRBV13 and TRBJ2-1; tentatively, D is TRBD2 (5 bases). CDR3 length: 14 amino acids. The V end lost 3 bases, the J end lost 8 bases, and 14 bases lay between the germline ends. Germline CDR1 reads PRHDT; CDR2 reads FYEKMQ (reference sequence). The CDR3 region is CASSLIVSGYEQFF. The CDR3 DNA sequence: TGTGCCAGCAGCTTGATAGTTTCGGGGTATGAGCAGTTCTTC.

The CDR3 protein is CASSTGGAKNIQYF. The CDR3 bases are TGTGCCAGCAGCACGGGAGGAGCCAAAAACATTCAGTACTTC. This sequence joins TRBV5-6 and TRBJ2-4; 7 bases are shared with TRBD2. Germline V gene lookup returns CDR1 SGHDT and CDR2 YYEEEE. V shed 4 bases and J 0 bases; nucleotides not matched to a gene: 1. CDR3 length equals 14 residues. The full variable domain, rest sourced from reference TRBV5-6 and TRBJ2-4, is DAGVTQSPTHLIKTRGQQVTLRCSPKSGHDTVSWYQQALGQGPQFIFQYYEEEERQRGNFPDRFSGHQFPNYSSELNVNALLLGDSALYLCASSTGGAKNIQYFGAGTRLSVL.

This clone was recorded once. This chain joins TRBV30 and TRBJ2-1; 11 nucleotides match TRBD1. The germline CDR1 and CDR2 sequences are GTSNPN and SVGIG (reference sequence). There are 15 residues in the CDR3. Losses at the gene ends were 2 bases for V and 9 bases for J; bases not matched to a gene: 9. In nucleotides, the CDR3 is TGTGCCTGGAGTAGGAAGGGACAGGGGGACGGTGAGCAGTTCTTC. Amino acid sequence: CAWSRKGQGDGEQFF.

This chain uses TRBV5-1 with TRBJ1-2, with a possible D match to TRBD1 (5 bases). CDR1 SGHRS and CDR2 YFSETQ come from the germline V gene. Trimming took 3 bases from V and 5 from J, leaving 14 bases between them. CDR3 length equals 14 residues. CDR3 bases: TGCGCCAGCAGCTACTCGCGGGACTATTATGGCTACACCTTC. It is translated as CASSYSRDYYGYTF.

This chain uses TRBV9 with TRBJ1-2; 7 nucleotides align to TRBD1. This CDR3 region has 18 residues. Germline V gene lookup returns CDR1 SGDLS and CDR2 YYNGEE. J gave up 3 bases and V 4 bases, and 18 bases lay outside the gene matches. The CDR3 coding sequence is TGTGCCAGCAGCAATCCCAGGGGGGACCCCGAAAGCCACTATGGCTACACCTTC. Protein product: CASSNPRGDPESHYGYTF.

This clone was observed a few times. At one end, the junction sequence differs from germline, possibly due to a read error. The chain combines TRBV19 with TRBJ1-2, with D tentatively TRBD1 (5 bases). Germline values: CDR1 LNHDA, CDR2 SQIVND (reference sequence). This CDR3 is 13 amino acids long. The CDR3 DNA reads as TGTGCCAGTAGTTTAGACGGACAAGGGGGCTACACCTTC. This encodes CASSLDGQGGYTF.

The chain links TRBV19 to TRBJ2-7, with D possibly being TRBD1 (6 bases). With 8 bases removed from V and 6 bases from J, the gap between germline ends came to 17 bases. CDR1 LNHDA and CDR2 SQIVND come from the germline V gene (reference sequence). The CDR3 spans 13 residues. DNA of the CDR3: TGTGCCAGTGGGGGCCTCATAGGGGGCGAGCAGTACTTC. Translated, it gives CASGGLIGGEQYF.

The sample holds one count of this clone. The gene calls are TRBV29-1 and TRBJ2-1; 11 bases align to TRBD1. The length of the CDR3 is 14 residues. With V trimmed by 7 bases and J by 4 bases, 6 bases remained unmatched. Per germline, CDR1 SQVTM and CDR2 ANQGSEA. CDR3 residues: CSGRTGGRYNEQFF. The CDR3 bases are TGCAGCGGCCGGACAGGGGGCAGGTACAATGAGCAGTTCTTC.

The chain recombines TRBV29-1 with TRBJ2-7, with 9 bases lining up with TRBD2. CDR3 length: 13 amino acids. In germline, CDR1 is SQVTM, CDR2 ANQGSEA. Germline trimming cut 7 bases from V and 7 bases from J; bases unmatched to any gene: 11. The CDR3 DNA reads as TGCAGCGGCCTCGGGACTAGCACCCGGGAGCAGTACTTC. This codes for CSGLGTSTREQYF.

CDR3 protein: CASSPLTGAPSFGYTF. The CDR3 DNA follows: TGTGCCAGCAGCCCCCTGACAGGGGCCCCCTCGTTTGGCTACACCTTC. V usage is TRBV7-6 and J usage is TRBJ1-2, with 8 nucleotides matching TRBD1. The V and J ends lost 5 bases and 7 bases, in that order; junction bases with no gene match: 15. The CDR3 totals 16 residues. Germline values: CDR1 SGHVS, CDR2 FNYEAQ.

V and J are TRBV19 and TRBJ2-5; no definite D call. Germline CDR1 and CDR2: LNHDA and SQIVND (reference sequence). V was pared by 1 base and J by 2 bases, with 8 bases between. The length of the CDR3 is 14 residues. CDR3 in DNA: TGTGCCAGTAGTATAGGTGACTCGCAAGAGACCCAGTACTTC. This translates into CASSIGDSQETQYF.

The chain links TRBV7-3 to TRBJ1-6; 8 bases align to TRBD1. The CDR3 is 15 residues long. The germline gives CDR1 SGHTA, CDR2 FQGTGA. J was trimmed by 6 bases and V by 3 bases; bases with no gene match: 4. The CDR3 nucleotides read TGTGCCAGCAGCTTCGCAGGGGGCACTAATTCACCCCTCCACTTT. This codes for CASSFAGGTNSPLHF.

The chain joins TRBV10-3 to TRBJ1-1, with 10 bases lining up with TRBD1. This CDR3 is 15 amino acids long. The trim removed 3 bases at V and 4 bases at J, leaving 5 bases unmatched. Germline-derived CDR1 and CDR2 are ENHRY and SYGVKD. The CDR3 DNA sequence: TGTGCCATCAGTGATTGGGACAGGGGAGGCACTGAAGCTTTCTTT. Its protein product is CAISDWDRGGTEAFF.

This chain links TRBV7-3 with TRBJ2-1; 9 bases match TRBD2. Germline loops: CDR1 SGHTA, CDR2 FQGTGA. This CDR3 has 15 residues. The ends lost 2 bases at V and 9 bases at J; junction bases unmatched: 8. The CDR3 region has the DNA TGTGCCAGCAGCTTAGTGGCGGGAGGGTATGGTGAGCAGTTCTTC. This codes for CASSLVAGGYGEQFF.